The clone carrying this T cell receptor beta chain was recorded a few times. Its antigen is unidentified. The data were taken from a study of T cell responses to AZD1222 COVID-19 vaccine. TCRdb's table, derived via immunoSEQ multiplex PCR, lists solely in-frame clones and lacks some. The sample includes 100,000 to 150,000 clones, approximately 88% of them seen just once. Study conclusions and caveats: Once two AZD1222 doses were given, Spike-specific TCR breadth and depth went up. At study baseline, merely several AZD1222 recipients were seropositive. Donors, mostly white British, included more females; clonal diversity was possibly underestimated.

The germline CDR1 and CDR2 sequences are WSHSY and SAAADI. V dropped 6 bases and J dropped 6 bases, with 15 bases sitting between them. This CDR3 is 14 amino acids long. This clonotype was sampled from an adult in good health. The rearrangement joins TRBV10-2 to TRBJ1-5; unclear D gene. The material sequenced was peripheral blood, taken on day 0 of AZD1222 vaccination. The CDR3 DNA sequence: TGCGCCAGCAGCTCCCAACTCTCCCCTCAGCCCCAGCATTTT. Translating gives CASSSQLSPQPQHF.